The present entry profiles one TCR beta chain with its context. Its antigen remains unidentified. No per-base quality is available; no much larger clone lies one base away. In the germline V gene, CDR1 corresponds to ENHRY and CDR2 to SYGVKD. V lost 3 bases and J lost 12 bases; the stretch between them is 11 bases long. Measured from the cysteine to the phenylalanine, the CDR3 is 11 residues long. The retained sequence is limited to the CDR3, 33 bases, with the frame set at the first base. This specimen belongs to a study of CD8 T cells in Susac syndrome (dated by TCRdb to the late 2010s). Turning to the overall study: Whether CD8+ T cell activation and differentiation in Susac syndrome was antigen driven was tested using repertoire sequencing.

RNA was extracted using the RNeasy kit, and about 0.45 to 1 ug of the RNA was reverse transcribed with random hexamers. TCR beta CDR3 regions were amplified with the immunoSEQ multiplex PCR assay covering 54 Vbeta and 13 Jbeta segments. To correct PCR amplification bias, a synthetic template baseline was used for both primer optimization and computational correction. For the original study's pipeline: Reads were annotated to V, D and J genes per IMGT and analyzed with immunoSEQ Analyzer, keeping only productive sequences. Clonality was calculated as one minus the Shannon entropy normalized by log2 of the number of productive unique sequences. For each patient and control, public and private clones were evaluated among the 100 most prevalent clones. A clone was defined as Susac-specific if it was absent from the healthy and MS cohorts, from some 1,100 published viral clones and from other ImmuneACCESS disease sequences. TCRdb took the public reads, trimmed them with fastp at Q25, ran MiXCR for clone calling and kept in-frame beta chains. Records with the same CDR3 protein are collapsed into one entry carrying the most frequent genes and DNA. The V and J calls here are based on TCRdb, not the publication. Here the sample has 200,000 to 250,000 distinct CDR3 sequences; roughly 94% occur a single time. The top ten hold around 0.076% of the sample.

High-throughput TCR beta sequencing profiled peripheral blood CD8+ and CD4+ T cells from healthy donors, Susac syndrome patients and multiple sclerosis patients. Multiple sclerosis controls were treatment-naive patients with stable or active relapsing-remitting disease fulfilling revised McDonald criteria. Bulk CD8+ and CD4+ T cells were purified by magnetic negative isolation, while CD8+ TEMRA cells were enriched using FACS. Blood was collected in EDTA tubes and processed within 24 hours, with PBMCs isolated through density gradient centrifugation. PBMCs destined for TCR sequencing were cryopreserved in liquid nitrogen and later thawed in a 37 °C water bath. Purity of sorted or isolated CD4+, CD8+ and CD8+ TEMRA cells was at least 90%. Broader findings and caveats from the paper: The TCR sequencing and HLA analysis was acknowledged to have included a relatively small number of individuals.

Sequences were obtained from CD4+ T cells from PBMCs. The chain is assembled from TRBV10-3 and TRBJ1-1; no D gene call is confident. The sequence derives from a human donor with multiple sclerosis. DNA sequence: TGTGCCATCAGTGAAGAGGGAGGGTCTTTCTTT. This codes for CAISEEGGSFF.